Listed below are T cell receptor beta chains from one sample, sequenced in a study of blood T cell repertoires in COVID-19. Profiled with immunoSEQ multiplex PCR; TCRdb holds only in-frame clones, not every one. The sample lists 200,000 or so clones, 70% to 90% occurring once. Sequenced material: PBMCs or T cells enriched from blood (not recorded which). These receptors originate from a woman in her forties with acute COVID-19. Both conserved end residues are part of each CDR3. The order of the fields is V gene, D gene, CDR3 protein. The D gene is left open where the match is weak.

TRBV6-1	.	CASSARGTLSLGNTIYF
TRBV6-5	TRBD1	CASGQRDRGADTQYF
TRBV19	.	CASSGGSSYNSPLHF
TRBV27	TRBD1	CASSSGQFTDTQYF
TRBV14	.	CASSQTRLGGEAFF
TRBV29-1	.	CSVFRRDLFYNEQFF
TRBV2	TRBD1	CASWGQDHNEQFF
TRBV7-9	TRBD1	CASSLAGTGNTGELFF
TRBV6-5	.	CASSYDSGGRYQYF
TRBV7-3	TRBD1	CASSRTGGEPPDTQYF
TRBV27	.	CASSLLGGDYNEQFF
TRBV19	TRBD1	CASSMRGTGGSDTGELFF
TRBV15	.	CATSPLRSGANVLTF
TRBV19	TRBD1	CASAGGRLLDTEAFF
TRBV7-9	.	CASSRDNAYEQYF
TRBV28	TRBD2	CASSSLAGEGIGYEQYF
TRBV10-2	.	CASSDNPGITEAFF
TRBV5-1	.	CASSLVTGSNQPQHF
TRBV19	.	CASSEIFGSGAPLHF
TRBV3-1/TRBV3-2	.	CASSQEAGYSPLHF
TRBV28	TRBD1	CASSTSRLTGRSGNTIYF
TRBV6-6	TRBD1	CASSPGQVTSGTDTQYF
TRBV5-1	.	CASRGAQNTGELFF
TRBV29-1	.	CSVGGAVNTEAFF
TRBV4-3	TRBD2	CASSQSGLAGGWNTGELFF
TRBV29-1	.	CSVGAPGSGNTIYF
TRBV19	.	CASRIQGRGYTF
TRBV24-1	TRBD2	CATSDPGAGAINEQFF
TRBV7-9	.	CASSLGGPGETQYF
TRBV11-2	TRBD1	CASSTRDRGSTEAFF
TRBV7-8	.	CASSLVGTDQETQYF